The rows below give T cell receptor beta chains drawn from one sample of a study of T cell repertoires in cytomegalovirus infection. Each CDR3 protein is one row after TCRdb ran MiXCR on the reads. The profile covers approximately 50,000 distinct CDR3 sequences, with over 15% appearing a single time and roughly 67% taken by the ten largest. Antigen specificity for these receptors is unknown. The sample here was CD8+ T cells from cultured PBMCs, taken from culture after CMV antigen stimulation. The receptors were sampled from a human donor in good health (CMV status not recorded). Some clones in this sample may be carry-over from other donors' samples. CDR3s include the opening cysteine and the closing phenylalanine or tryptophan. The order of the fields is D gene, V gene, J gene, clone size, CDR3 DNA, CDR3 protein. A D gene is named only where the DNA matches it firmly. Only part of the rows carry a size: once, few, many, or a class if the clone is expanded.

>NA|TRBV7-2|TRBJ2-5|NA
TGTGCCAGCATGAGGGGGTACCAAGAGACCCAGTACTTC
CASMRGYQETQYF
>TRBD1|TRBV10-3|TRBJ2-7|NA
TGTGCCATCAGGGAGGGACAGGGGAGCGAGCAGTACTTC
CAIREGQGSEQYF
>NA|TRBV27|TRBJ2-1|few
TGTGCCAGCAGTTTAACGACGGGAAATGAGCAGTTCTTC
CASSLTTGNEQFF
>TRBD1|TRBV4-2|TRBJ1-2|many
TGTGCCAGCAGCCAAGACGGAACAGGGGGGACGATCTATGGCTACACCTTC
CASSQDGTGGTIYGYTF
>TRBD1|TRBV5-6|TRBJ1-2|NA
TGTGCCAGCAGCGAGACAGGGAGCTATGGCTACACCTTC
CASSETGSYGYTF
>NA|TRBV5-4|TRBJ2-1|few
TGTGCCAGCAGCTTCCCGGGGAGAGTCAACAATGAGCAGTTCTTC
CASSFPGRVNNEQFF
>NA|TRBV5-1|TRBJ2-1|NA
TGCGCCAGCAGCTTTTGGGGTTATGAGCAGTTCTTC
CASSFWGYEQFF
>NA|TRBV12-3/TRBV12-4|TRBJ2-3|many
TGTGCCAGCAGTTTAGCGGGGGTACCAGATACGCAGTATTTT
CASSLAGVPDTQYF
>NA|TRBV7-9|TRBJ1-2|NA
TGTGCCAGCAGCTTAGTCCGGGTTAACTATGGCTACACCTTC
CASSLVRVNYGYTF
>TRBD2|TRBV14|TRBJ2-1|few
TGTGCCAGCAGCCAGCTTGGGACTAGCGGGGACAATGAGCAGTTCTTC
CASSQLGTSGDNEQFF
>TRBD2|TRBV7-9|TRBJ2-1|NA
TGTGCCAGCAGCTTCGGCGGGAGCCCTGAGCAGTTCTTC
CASSFGGSPEQFF
>TRBD1|TRBV4-1|TRBJ1-6|NA
TGCGCCAGCAGCCCTCGGACAGGATTATATAATTCACCCCTCCACTTT
CASSPRTGLYNSPLHF
>NA|TRBV12-3/TRBV12-4|TRBJ2-5|NA
TGTGCCAGCAGTTTGAACAGCGTTGAGACCCAGTACTTC
CASSLNSVETQYF
>NA|TRBV10-3|TRBJ1-1|NA
TGTGCCATCAGTGAGTCAGCGAACACTGAAGCTTTCTTT
CAISESANTEAFF
>TRBD1|TRBV6-5|TRBJ1-1|few
TGTGCCAGCAGTTATCGCCCCGGGACAGGTTCTGAAGCTTTCTTT
CASSYRPGTGSEAFF
>TRBD1|TRBV7-8|TRBJ2-1|many
TGTGCCAGCAGCTTCTATACCGGGACAGGGGTACAAAGGAATGAGCAGTTCTTC
CASSFYTGTGVQRNEQFF
>NA|TRBV29-1|TRBJ2-3|few
TGCAGCGTTGTAATGGGGGGAACGCAGTATTTT
CSVVMGGTQYF
>TRBD2|TRBV29-1|TRBJ2-1|few
TGCAGCGTTCCATCAGGGACTAGTGAGCAGTTCTTC
CSVPSGTSEQFF
>NA|TRBV28|TRBJ2-1|many
TGTGCCAGCAGTTTAGGGAATGAGCAGTTCTTC
CASSLGNEQFF
>NA|TRBV6-1|TRBJ2-7|NA
TGTGCCAGCACCATTGGCAGTTCTCCCTGGCGCGCGAGCTCCTACGAGCAGTACTTC
CASTIGSSPWRASSYEQYF
>NA|TRBV30|TRBJ1-5|NA
TGTGCCTGGAGTGGAGGTGATAATCAGCCCCAGCATTTT
CAWSGGDNQPQHF